Each of the 19 T cell receptor beta chains below was sequenced from the same sample in a study of shared clonotypes between healthy human individuals. Profiling relied on immunoSEQ multiplex PCR, and the TCRdb table lists in-frame clones only, not all of them. The sample carries 800,000 or so clones, around 96% recorded once. Naive-designated CD8 cells lacked CD45RO, were positively enriched for CCR7, and omitted terminally differentiated effector memory CD45RA+ cells. Specimen: naive CD8+ T cells sorted from blood. Every receptor here comes from a man aged 30 to 45 in good health.

This clone has only one observation. The chain employs TRBV7-9 and TRBJ2-3; 9 positions match TRBD2. The CDR3 loop spans 18 amino acids. The germline V gene encodes CDR1 SEHNR and CDR2 FQNEAQ (reference sequence). The J segment lost 2 bases and the V segment lost 4 bases, leaving 13 bases of the junction unmatched. This CDR3 is CASSSIEAGLADTDTQYF. CDR3 nucleotides: TGTGCCAGCAGCTCGATCGAAGCGGGACTAGCAGACACAGATACGCAGTATTTT.

CDR3 bases: TGCAGCGTCAATTTCCGGGACAGGGCTACCTACGAGCAGTACTTC. As protein: CSVNFRDRATYEQYF. V and J are TRBV29-1 and TRBJ2-7; TRBD1 aligns across 9 bases. CDR3 length: 15 residues. Losses at the gene ends were 6 bases for V and 2 bases for J; bases not matched to a gene: 11. Germline V gene lookup returns CDR1 SQVTM and CDR2 ANQGSEA.

CDR3 protein: CASSLEGFSTEAFF. The CDR3 bases are TGTGCCAGCAGCTTAGAGGGATTTTCCACTGAAGCTTTCTTT. The chain employs TRBV7-2 and TRBJ1-1; no clear D. The V gene's germline CDR1 is SGHTA and CDR2 FQGNSA. The CDR3 extends over 14 amino acids. V was shortened by 1 base and J by 4 bases, with 10 bases between the two germline ends.

The chain uses TRBV7-2 and TRBJ2-7; D might be TRBD1 (6 bases). Germline V CDR1 and CDR2: SGHTA, FQGNSA. V was shortened by 1 base and J by 5 bases, with 9 bases between the two germline ends. This CDR3 contains 13 residues. The CDR3 loop is CASSLVRGDEQYF. The DNA of the CDR3 is TGTGCCAGCAGCTTAGTCAGGGGCGACGAGCAGTACTTC.

This rearrangement joins TRBV7-9 to TRBJ2-7; D is undetermined. CDR3 size: 13 residues. V lost 1 base, J lost 5 bases, and 9 bases lay in between. Germline lookup yields CDR1 SEHNR and CDR2 FQNEAQ (reference sequence). The CDR3 DNA follows: TGTGCCAGCAGCTTAGAACTCAGTCACGAGCAGTACTTC. This encodes CASSLELSHEQYF.

This chain links TRBV4-3 with TRBJ2-3; 10 bases map to TRBD2. The germline CDR1 and CDR2 sequences are LGHNA and YSLEER. V lost 1 base, J lost 3 bases, and 4 bases stayed unmatched. CDR3 length equals 16 residues. The CDR3 DNA reads as TGCGCCAGCAGCCAAGGAGGGACTAGCGCGACAGATACGCAGTATTTT. Translated: CASSQGGTSATDTQYF.

The chain employs TRBV6-5 and TRBJ2-3, with TRBD2 matching over 7 bases. CDR1 is MNHEY, CDR2 SVGAGI, per germline. The CDR3 has 15 amino acids. V shed 2 bases, J shed 6 bases, and the junction held 8 bases outside the gene matches. The CDR3 here is CASSYGGVNSDTQYF. CDR3 in DNA: TGTGCCAGCAGTTACGGGGGGGTAAATTCGGATACGCAGTATTTT.

The rearrangement uses TRBV27 and TRBJ2-3; 7 bases align to TRBD1. The CDR3 totals 17 residues. Germline values: CDR1 MNHEY, CDR2 SMNVEV (reference sequence). The J segment lost 2 bases and the V segment lost 1 base, leaving 9 bases of the junction unmatched. In nucleotides, the CDR3 is TGTGCCAGCAGTTTATGGGTGACAGGGCAAATCACAGATACGCAGTATTTT. It codes for CASSLWVTGQITDTQYF.

The chain employs TRBV28 and TRBJ2-1; possible D gene TRBD1, 6 bases. Germline-derived CDR1 and CDR2 are MDHEN and SYDVKM. Trimming took 5 bases from V and 6 from J, leaving 20 bases between them. This CDR3 contains 16 residues. The CDR3 bases are TGTGCCAGCAGTCCGTACAGGGCCCCTTTTCCCAATGAGCAGTTCTTC. Translation: CASSPYRAPFPNEQFF.

This chain joins TRBV6-5 and TRBJ2-5; D perhaps matches TRBD2 (7 bases). This CDR3 is 14 amino acids long. The germline V and J ends were trimmed by 6 bases and 5 bases, with 16 bases remaining between them. Per germline, CDR1 MNHEY and CDR2 SVGAGI. The CDR3 loop reads CASSPGGRGETQYF. The CDR3 DNA sequence: TGTGCCAGCAGCCCCGGGGGGCGAGGGGAGACCCAGTACTTC.

The V call is TRBV13, the J call TRBJ2-5, with D hard to call. CDR1 is PRHDT and CDR2 is FYEKMQ in the germline V gene (reference sequence). Trimming took 5 bases from V and 4 from J, leaving 11 bases between them. The CDR3 extends over 13 amino acids. The CDR3 nucleotides are TGTGCCAGCAGCCCTGTATCTGGAGAGACCCAGTACTTC. Translating it yields CASSPVSGETQYF.

The J gene is TRBJ2-1, the V gene TRBV28, with D possibly being TRBD1 (5 bases). CDR3 length equals 13 residues. Germline values: CDR1 MDHEN, CDR2 SYDVKM. V was pared by 2 bases and J by 6 bases, with 8 bases between. The CDR3, as DNA: TGTGCCAGCAGTTTAGTGGGGCCCAATGAGCAGTTCTTC. This encodes CASSLVGPNEQFF.

In DNA, the CDR3 is TGTGCCAGCAGCGAGCTGAGGACAGGGGGGACTGAAGCTTTCTTT. This gives the protein CASSELRTGGTEAFF. The V call is TRBV9, the J call TRBJ1-1, with 10 bases aligning to TRBD1. The ends lost 3 bases at V and 5 bases at J; junction bases unmatched: 7. The length of the CDR3 is 15 residues. The germline CDR1 and CDR2 sequences are SGDLS and YYNGEE.

This rearrangement joins TRBV27 to TRBJ2-7; TRBD1 agrees at 7 bases. Trimming took 6 bases from V and 4 from J; bases not matched to a gene: 6. The CDR3 extends over 13 amino acids. The germline V gene encodes CDR1 MNHEY and CDR2 SMNVEV (reference sequence). The CDR3 loop is CASSVGGGYEQYF. CDR3 DNA sequence: TGTGCCAGCAGCGTAGGGGGCGGATACGAGCAGTACTTC.

This clone came up once. CDR3 sequence (DNA): TGTGCCAGCAGCATAATTGGGACTAGCGCCAGCACAGATACGCAGTATTTT. Amino acid sequence: CASSIIGTSASTDTQYF. The V call is TRBV5-4, the J call TRBJ2-3; 10 bases line up with TRBD2. This CDR3 is 17 amino acids long. Germline V lookup: CDR1 SGHNT, CDR2 YYREEE (reference sequence). V was pared by 4 bases and J by 0 bases, with 8 bases of the junction left unmatched. The full variable domain, completed using reference TRBV5-4 and TRBJ2-3, is ETGVTQSPTHLIKTRGQQVTLRCSSQSGHNTVSWYQQALGQGPQFIFQYYREEENGRGNFPPRFSGLQFPNYSSELNVNALELDDSALYLCASSIIGTSASTDTQYFGPGTRLTVL.

The chain joins TRBV7-2 to TRBJ1-2, with TRBD1 matching 10 bases. CDR3 length equals 18 residues. Germline loops: CDR1 SGHTA, CDR2 FQGNSA. V was pared by 7 bases and J by 0 bases, with 14 bases of the junction left unmatched. The DNA for the CDR3 is TGTGCCAGCACCTCGTGGGGGACAGGGGTCCAAGCTAACTATGGCTACACCTTC. Protein: CASTSWGTGVQANYGYTF.

The genes are TRBV30 and TRBJ2-1, with D uncertain. V was shortened by 2 bases and J by 2 bases, with 7 bases between the two germline ends. The length of the CDR3 is 13 residues. The V gene's germline CDR1 is GTSNPN and CDR2 SVGIG (reference sequence). CDR3 coding DNA: TGTGCCTGGAGTCCCGGAACCTACAATGAGCAGTTCTTC. Translating it yields CAWSPGTYNEQFF.

This clone occurred once. This chain connects TRBV6-6 to TRBJ2-7; 8 bases match TRBD1. The germline gives CDR1 MNHNY, CDR2 SVGAGI (reference sequence). The CDR3 is 15 amino acids. V trimming: 2 bases; J trimming: 6 bases; junction bases outside the gene matches: 9. The CDR3 DNA reads TGTGCCAGCAGTTACAAGACAGGGGATTCGGGCGAGCAGTACTTC. Its translation: CASSYKTGDSGEQYF.

The J gene is TRBJ1-1, the V gene TRBV6-5; TRBD1 might be the D (6 bases). The V gene's germline CDR1 is MNHEY and CDR2 SVGAGI. Trimming pared 10 bases from V and 11 bases from J, leaving 26 bases between. The CDR3 runs 14 residues. The CDR3 coding sequence is TGTGCCACAAACTACCCCGGGACATCCCAGGGGGCTTTCTTT. It specifies CATNYPGTSQGAFF.